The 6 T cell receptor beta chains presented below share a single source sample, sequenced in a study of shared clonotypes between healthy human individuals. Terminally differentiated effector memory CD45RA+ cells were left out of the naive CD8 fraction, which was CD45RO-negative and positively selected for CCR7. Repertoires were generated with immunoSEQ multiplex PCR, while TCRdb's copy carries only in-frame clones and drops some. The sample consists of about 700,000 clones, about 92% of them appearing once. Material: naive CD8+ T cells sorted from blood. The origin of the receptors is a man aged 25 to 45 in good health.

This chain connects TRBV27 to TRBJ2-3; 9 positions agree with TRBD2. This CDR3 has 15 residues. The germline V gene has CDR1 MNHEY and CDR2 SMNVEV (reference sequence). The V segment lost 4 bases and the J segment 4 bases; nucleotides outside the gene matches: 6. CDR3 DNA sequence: TGTGCCAGCAGTTGGAATAGCGGGAGACCAGATACGCAGTATTTT. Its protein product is CASSWNSGRPDTQYF.

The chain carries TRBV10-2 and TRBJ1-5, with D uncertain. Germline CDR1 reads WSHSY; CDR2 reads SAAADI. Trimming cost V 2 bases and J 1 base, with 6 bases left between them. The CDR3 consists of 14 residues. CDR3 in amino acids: CASSEVRSNQPQHF. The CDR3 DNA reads TGCGCCAGCAGTGAGGTCAGAAGCAATCAGCCCCAGCATTTT.

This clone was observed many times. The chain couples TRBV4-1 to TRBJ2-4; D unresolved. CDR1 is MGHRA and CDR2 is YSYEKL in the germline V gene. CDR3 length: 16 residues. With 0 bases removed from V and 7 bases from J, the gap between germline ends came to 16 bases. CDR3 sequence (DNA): TGCGCCAGCAGCCAAGAAGTAGGTGGCTCCAGGAACATTCAGTACTTC. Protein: CASSQEVGGSRNIQYF.

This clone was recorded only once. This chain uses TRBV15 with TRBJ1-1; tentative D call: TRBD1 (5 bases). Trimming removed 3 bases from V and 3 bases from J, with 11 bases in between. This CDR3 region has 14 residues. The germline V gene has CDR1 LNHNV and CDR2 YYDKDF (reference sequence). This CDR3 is CATSSRVGDTEAFF. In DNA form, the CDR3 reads TGTGCCACCAGCAGCAGGGTGGGGGACACTGAAGCTTTCTTT. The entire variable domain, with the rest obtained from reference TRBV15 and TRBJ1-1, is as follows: DAMVIQNPRYQVTQFGKPVTLSCSQTLNHNVMYWYQQKSSQAPKLLFHYYDKDFNNEADTPDNFQSRRPNTSFCFLDIRSPGLGDTAMYLCATSSRVGDTEAFFGQGTRLTVV.

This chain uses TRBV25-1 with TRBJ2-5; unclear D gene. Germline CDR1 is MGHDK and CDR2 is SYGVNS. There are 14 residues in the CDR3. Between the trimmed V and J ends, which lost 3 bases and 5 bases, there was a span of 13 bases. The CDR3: CASSDSLQAETQYF. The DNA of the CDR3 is TGTGCCAGCAGTGACAGCCTCCAGGCGGAGACCCAGTACTTC.

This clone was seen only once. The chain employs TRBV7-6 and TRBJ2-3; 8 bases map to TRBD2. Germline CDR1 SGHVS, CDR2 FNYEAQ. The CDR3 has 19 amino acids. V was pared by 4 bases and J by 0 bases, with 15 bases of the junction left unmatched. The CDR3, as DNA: TGTGCCAGCAGCTCCCCACGTAGCGGGAACACATATAGCACAGATACGCAGTATTTT. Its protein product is CASSSPRSGNTYSTDTQYF.